This entry lists 23 T cell receptor beta chains sequenced from one sample in a study of T cell responses to AZD1222 COVID-19 vaccine. Sequenced by immunoSEQ multiplex PCR; TCRdb stores in-frame clones only, minus some. The sample consists of 150,000 to 200,000 clones, 92% of them appearing once. This material consisted of peripheral blood, taken 28 days after the second AZD1222 dose. These receptors all come from an adult who received the AZD1222 COVID-19 vaccine.

This chain links TRBV7-9 with TRBJ1-2; possible D gene TRBD1, 6 bases. The CDR3 contains 13 residues. Trimming pared 1 base from V and 6 bases from J, leaving 9 bases between. In germline, CDR1 is SEHNR, CDR2 FQNEAQ (reference sequence). CDR3 region: CASSLGGGNGYTF. CDR3 bases: TGTGCCAGCAGCTTAGGAGGGGGGAATGGCTACACCTTC.

The rearrangement uses TRBV30 and TRBJ1-3; no reliable D call. Looked up from germline, CDR1 is GTSNPN and CDR2 is SVGIG (reference sequence). V lost 3 bases and J 0 bases, leaving 9 bases between the germline ends. This CDR3 region has 14 residues. The CDR3 sequence: CAWRYSGSGNTIYF. The DNA of the CDR3 is TGTGCCTGGAGATACAGTGGCTCTGGAAACACCATATATTTT.

The chain employs TRBV10-2 and TRBJ2-3; perhaps TRBD1 as D (6 bases). V was trimmed by 6 bases and J by 6 bases, leaving 10 bases between them. The CDR3 sequence is 12 residues long. CDR1 WSHSY and CDR2 SAAADI come from the germline V gene. CDR3 bases: TGCGCCAGCAGCCCAAGGGGGGATACGCAGTATTTT. This codes for CASSPRGDTQYF.

V usage is TRBV9 and J usage is TRBJ2-1; TRBD2 is a possible D gene (6 bases). This CDR3 is 15 amino acids long. V lost 0 bases, J lost 3 bases, and 10 bases lay in between. The germline V gene encodes CDR1 SGDLS and CDR2 YYNGEE. In DNA, the CDR3 is TGTGCCAGCAGCGTAGGGGGTAGCGGCTACAATGAGCAGTTCTTC. Its protein is CASSVGGSGYNEQFF.

About this clone: This sample also contains other DNA sequences that code for the same CDR3. The rearrangement uses TRBV19 and TRBJ2-7, with 10 bases fitting TRBD1. Germline trimming cut 6 bases from V and 3 bases from J; bases unmatched to any gene: 2. The CDR3 is 13 residues long. CDR1 and CDR2 from the germline V gene are LNHDA and SQIVND (reference sequence). The CDR3 nucleotides read TGTGCCAGTAGCCGGGACAGGGGCTACGAGCAGTACTTC. Protein sequence: CASSRDRGYEQYF.

The chain recombines TRBV9 with TRBJ2-5; TRBD2 is a possible D gene (6 bases). The CDR3 contains 14 residues. CDR1 and CDR2 from the germline V gene are SGDLS and YYNGEE. V shed 4 bases and J shed 4 bases, with 14 bases lying between them. The CDR3: CASSHPGEVETQYF. CDR3 DNA sequence: TGTGCCAGCAGCCACCCGGGAGAAGTAGAGACCCAGTACTTC.

The chain combines TRBV6-1 with TRBJ1-5; D remains ambiguous. V was shortened by 2 bases and J by 3 bases, with 11 bases between the two germline ends. Germline V gene lookup returns CDR1 MNHNS and CDR2 SASEGT. The CDR3 spans 15 residues. The CDR3 reads CASSEIGQANQPQHF. DNA of the CDR3: TGTGCCAGCAGTGAAATCGGGCAGGCCAATCAGCCCCAGCATTTT.

The rearrangement links TRBV4-1 to TRBJ1-3, with 10 bases aligning to TRBD1. The germline CDR1 and CDR2 sequences are MGHRA and YSYEKL. The CDR3 is made up of 16 amino acids. The V segment lost 2 bases and the J segment 4 bases; nucleotides outside the gene matches: 5. The CDR3 DNA is TGCGCCAGCAGCCAACGGGACAGGGGCTCGGGAAACACCATATATTTT. Residues: CASSQRDRGSGNTIYF.

This clone appeared a few times. The chain uses TRBV7-2 and TRBJ1-4; tentative D call: TRBD1 (5 bases). Germline V gene lookup returns CDR1 SGHTA and CDR2 FQGNSA. The CDR3 runs to 17 residues. The ends were cut back, 2 bases at V and 1 base at J, with 14 bases in the middle. The DNA of the CDR3 is TGTGCCAGCAGCTTAAGGCGGGGACGGCTAACTAATGAAAAACTGTTTTTT. Protein sequence: CASSLRRGRLTNEKLFF.

As concerns this clone: At one end the junction does not follow the germline gene, possibly because of a read error. The chain has TRBV4-2 and TRBJ2-3; D gene unclear. CDR3 length: 15 residues. CDR1 and CDR2 (germline): LGHNA, YNFKEQ. CDR3 DNA sequence: TGTGCCAGCAGCCAAGTTCGGCAGCGCCTAGATGCGCAGTATTTT. Its protein product is CASSQVRQRLDAQYF.

V and J are TRBV6-6 and TRBJ1-2, with a weak D call TRBD1 (5 bases). Germline assignment: CDR1 MNHNY and CDR2 SVGAGI (reference sequence). Trimming pared 5 bases from V and 0 bases from J, leaving 13 bases between. This CDR3 has 15 residues. The CDR3 is CASSNPGRTNYGYTF. The CDR3 DNA reads as TGTGCCAGCAGTAATCCGGGACGGACTAACTATGGCTACACCTTC.

This chain joins TRBV3-1 (or the pseudogene TRBV3-2) and TRBJ1-2; 9 bases are a match to TRBD1. The V segment lost 4 bases and the J segment 4 bases; nucleotides outside the gene matches: 7. Germline V gives CDR1 LGHDT, CDR2 YNNKEL (reference sequence). This CDR3 comprises 15 residues. CDR3 sequence: CASSPVPDRGYGYTF. DNA of the CDR3: TGTGCCAGCAGCCCCGTCCCGGACAGGGGCTATGGCTACACCTTC.

This chain joins TRBV10-3 and TRBJ1-5; D unresolved. Germline-derived CDR1 and CDR2 are ENHRY and SYGVKD. The CDR3 length is 12 residues. Deletions cut 8 bases from V and 6 bases from J, with 11 bases between. CDR3 residues: CAIPEEGQPQHF. CDR3 bases: TGTGCCATCCCAGAGGAGGGTCAGCCCCAGCATTTT.

This clone was seen once. V gene TRBV7-2 combines with J gene TRBJ2-1; D might be TRBD2 (7 bases). Trimming shortened V by 6 bases and J by 7 bases, and 28 bases separated the two germline ends. Germline-derived CDR1 and CDR2 are SGHTA and FQGNSA. The CDR3 spans 18 residues. The CDR3 sequence: CASRSRGGGGKGLNEQFF. CDR3 bases: TGTGCCAGCAGATCTAGGGGTGGCGGGGGCAAGGGATTGAATGAGCAGTTCTTC.

This chain links TRBV5-1 with TRBJ2-7; 11 nucleotides line up with TRBD2. Looked up from germline, CDR1 is SGHRS and CDR2 is YFSETQ. The length of the CDR3 is 15 residues. Trimming took 4 bases from V and 7 from J; bases not matched to a gene: 10. The DNA for the CDR3 is TGCGCCAGCAGCCTATCGACTAGCGGGGTGGAGGAGCAGTACTTC. Translated: CASSLSTSGVEEQYF.

This chain joins TRBV18 and TRBJ1-1, with no clear D. The length of the CDR3 is 17 residues. Per the germline V gene, CDR1 is KGHSH and CDR2 is LQKENI. Trimming took off 4 bases at V and 3 bases at J, with 21 bases between the two ends. The CDR3: CASSRQFRRVQDTEAFF. The DNA of the CDR3 is TGTGCCAGCTCACGTCAATTCCGCCGCGTACAAGACACTGAAGCTTTCTTT.

The chain links TRBV5-5 to TRBJ1-4; D not certain. Germline values: CDR1 SGHKS, CDR2 YYEKEE (reference sequence). The V end lost 6 bases, the J end lost 5 bases, and 14 bases lay between the germline ends. The CDR3 is 14 amino acids. Here the CDR3 reads CASTSMSGNEKLFF. The CDR3 nucleotides read TGTGCCAGCACCTCGATGTCAGGAAATGAAAAACTGTTTTTT.

The gene calls are TRBV29-1 and TRBJ1-2; maybe TRBD1 (6 bases). Germline V gives CDR1 SQVTM, CDR2 ANQGSEA. The CDR3 runs to 14 residues. This chain's CDR3 is CSAAAGASLYGYTF. CDR3 bases: TGCAGTGCGGCTGCAGGGGCGTCTCTCTATGGCTACACCTTC.

V gene TRBV29-1 combines with J gene TRBJ1-1; D is unclear. This CDR3 has 11 residues. Trimming shortened V by 3 bases and J by 3 bases, and 5 bases separated the two germline ends. Germline assignment: CDR1 SQVTM and CDR2 ANQGSEA. CDR3 loop: CSVDRYTEAFF. The CDR3 bases are TGCAGCGTTGACCGGTACACTGAAGCTTTCTTT.

The V call is TRBV6-5, the J call TRBJ2-2; 11 bases agree with TRBD2. Germline-derived CDR1 and CDR2 are MNHEY and SVGAGI. After removal of 5 bases from V and 5 bases from J, the junction contained 4 bases not matched to a gene. The CDR3 is 15 amino acids. This CDR3 reads CASSTSGGKTGELFF. The CDR3 DNA reads as TGTGCCAGCAGTACTAGCGGGGGTAAAACCGGGGAGCTGTTTTTT.

J is TRBJ1-5 and V is TRBV10-1; D remains unclear. The CDR3 extends over 13 amino acids. Looked up from germline, CDR1 is WNHNN and CDR2 is SYGVQD (reference sequence). The V end was cut by 6 bases, the J end by 0 bases, with 6 bases between. CDR3: CASRGCSNQPQHF. As DNA, the CDR3 is TGCGCCAGCAGGGGGTGTAGCAATCAGCCCCAGCATTTT.

The rearrangement uses TRBV4-1 and TRBJ1-1, with D perhaps matching TRBD1 (5 bases). Germline CDR1 and CDR2: MGHRA and YSYEKL. The germline V and J ends were trimmed by 1 base and 1 base, with 13 bases remaining between them. This CDR3 contains 16 residues. In DNA, the CDR3 is TGCGCCAGCAGCCAAGTCGTAGCGGGGCCGAACACTGAAGCTTTCTTT. Translating gives CASSQVVAGPNTEAFF.

This clone appeared once. The rearrangement links TRBV7-2 to TRBJ2-1; TRBD2 matches at 8 bases. J gave up 2 bases and V 4 bases, and 4 bases lay outside the gene matches. Germline CDR1 SGHTA, CDR2 FQGNSA. CDR3 length: 15 residues. The CDR3 region has the DNA TGTGCCAGCAGCTCGCCCGGGGGGGCCTACAATGAGCAGTTCTTC. Its translation is CASSSPGGAYNEQFF. The full variable domain, completed using reference TRBV7-2 and TRBJ2-1, is GAGVSQSPSNKVTEKGKDVELRCDPISGHTALYWYRQSLGQGLEFLIYFQGNSAPDKSGLPSDRFSAERTGGSVSTLTIQRTQQEDSAVYLCASSSPGGAYNEQFFGPGTRLTVL.